This T cell receptor beta chain was documented in a study of CD8 T cells in Susac syndrome. In this sample, this clonotype turned up a few times. Trimming cost V 6 bases and J 2 bases; bases outside gene matches: 7. The CDR3 loop spans 14 amino acids. Germline CDR1 and CDR2: MNHNS and SASEGT. Reverse transcription of 0.5 to 1 ug RNA was performed with random hexamers. The amplification used immunoSEQ multiplex PCR on TCR beta CDR3; it spanned 54 Vbeta and 13 Jbeta. TCRdb called the immunoSEQ multiplex PCR reads again in MiXCR, with one record for every CDR3 protein. Among over 80,000 distinct CDR3 sequences listed, over 85% were seen once.

The clonotype was recovered from a human donor in good health. Sequenced: CD8+ T cells from PBMCs. This rearrangement joins TRBV6-1 to TRBJ2-7, with TRBD1 matching over 7 bases. The CDR3 is CASSPSTGAYEQYF. CDR3 nucleotide sequence: TGTGCCAGCAGCCCAAGTACAGGGGCCTACGAGCAGTACTTC.